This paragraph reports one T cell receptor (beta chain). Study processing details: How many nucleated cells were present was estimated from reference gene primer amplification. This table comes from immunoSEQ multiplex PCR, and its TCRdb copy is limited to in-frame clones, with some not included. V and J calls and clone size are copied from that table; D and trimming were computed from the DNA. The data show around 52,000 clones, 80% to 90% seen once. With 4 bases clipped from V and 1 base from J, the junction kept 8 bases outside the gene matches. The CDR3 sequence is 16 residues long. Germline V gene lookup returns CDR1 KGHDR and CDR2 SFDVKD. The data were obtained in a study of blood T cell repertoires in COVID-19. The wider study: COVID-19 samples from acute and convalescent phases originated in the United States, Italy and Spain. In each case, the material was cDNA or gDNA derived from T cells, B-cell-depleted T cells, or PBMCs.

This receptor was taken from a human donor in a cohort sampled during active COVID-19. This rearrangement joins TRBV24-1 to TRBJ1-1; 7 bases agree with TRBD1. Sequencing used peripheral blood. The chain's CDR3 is CATSDRRQGPNTEAFF. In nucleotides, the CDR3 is TGTGCCACCAGTGACCGACGACAGGGACCGAACACTGAAGCTTTCTTT.